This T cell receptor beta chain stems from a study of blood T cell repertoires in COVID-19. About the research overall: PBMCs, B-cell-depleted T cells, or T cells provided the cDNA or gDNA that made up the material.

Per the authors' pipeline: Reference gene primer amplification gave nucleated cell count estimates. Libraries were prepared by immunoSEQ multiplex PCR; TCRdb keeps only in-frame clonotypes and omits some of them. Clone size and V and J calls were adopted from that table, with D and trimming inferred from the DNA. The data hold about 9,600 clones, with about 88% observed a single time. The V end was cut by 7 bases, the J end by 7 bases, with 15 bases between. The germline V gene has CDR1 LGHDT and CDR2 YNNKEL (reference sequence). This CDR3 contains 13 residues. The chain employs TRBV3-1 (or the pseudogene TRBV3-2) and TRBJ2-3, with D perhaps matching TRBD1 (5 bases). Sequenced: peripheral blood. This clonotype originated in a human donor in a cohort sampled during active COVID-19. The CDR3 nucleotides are TGTGCCAGCAAGGGGCGGACCTATTATACGCAGTATTTT. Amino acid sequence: CASKGRTYYTQYF.